This passage covers 32 T cell receptor beta chains from one sample sequenced in a study of cytomegalovirus exposure and HLA in healthy donors (dated by TCRdb to about 2017). The library relied on the immunoSEQ multiplex PCR assay. For the multiplex PCR, a mixture combining 60 forward primers for TCR Vbeta segments and 13 reverse primers for TCR Jbeta segments was used. This is the immuneACCESS table as TCRdb keeps it, with only in-frame sequences that have V and J called. A part of the clones is gone; compared with another copy, unresolved V genes explain less than half, and the rest is unexplained. Counted in this sample were about 130,000 clones; around 75% of them appeared once. Roughly 3.1% of the sample lies in the top ten. The sequenced sample consisted of PBMCs. These TCRs come from a man aged 25-45 years in good health and CMV-seronegative.

V is TRBV5-6 and J is TRBJ2-3; perhaps TRBD1 as D (6 bases). Trimming took off 1 base at V and 0 bases at J, with 18 bases between the two ends. Germline V gives CDR1 SGHDT, CDR2 YYEEEE. This CDR3 is built from 18 residues. CDR3 nucleotide sequence: TGTGCCAGCAGCTTGAATCGTGGTATTGACAGGAGCACAGATACGCAGTATTTT. As protein: CASSLNRGIDRSTDTQYF. The whole variable domain, remainder taken from reference TRBV5-6 and TRBJ2-3, is DAGVTQSPTHLIKTRGQQVTLRCSPKSGHDTVSWYQQALGQGPQFIFQYYEEEERQRGNFPDRFSGHQFPNYSSELNVNALLLGDSALYLCASSLNRGIDRSTDTQYFGPGTRLTVL.

The V and J genes are TRBV6-6 and TRBJ1-5, with 12 bases fitting TRBD1. CDR1 and CDR2 (germline): MNHNY, SVGAGI (reference sequence). CDR3 length equals 15 residues. The V segment lost 6 bases and the J segment 5 bases; nucleotides outside the gene matches: 5. The CDR3 coding sequence is TGTGCCAGCAGCGCCGGGACAGGGGGCGATCAGCCCCAGCATTTT. It translates to CASSAGTGGDQPQHF.

V and J are TRBV19 and TRBJ1-1; possible D gene TRBD1, 6 bases. Per the germline V gene, CDR1 is LNHDA and CDR2 is SQIVND (reference sequence). The ends were cut back, 6 bases at V and 4 bases at J, with 12 bases in the middle. The CDR3 sequence is 13 residues long. CDR3 loop: CASSWGQFTEAFF. DNA for the CDR3: TGTGCCAGTAGCTGGGGGCAGTTCACTGAAGCTTTCTTT. Full variable domain (rest looked up from reference TRBV19 and TRBJ1-1): DGGITQSPKYLFRKEGQNVTLSCEQNLNHDAMYWYRQDPGQGLRLIYYSQIVNDFQKGDIAEGYSVSREKKESFPLTVTSAQKNPTAFYLCASSWGQFTEAFFGQGTRLTVV.

The gene calls are TRBV6-6 and TRBJ2-7, with 9 positions matching TRBD1. V was clipped by 5 bases and J by 5 bases; unmatched bases: 10. The CDR3 has 15 residues. In germline, CDR1 is MNHNY, CDR2 SVGAGI (reference sequence). The CDR3 DNA is TGTGCCAGCAGTAACACGGACAGGGGCGAGAACGAGCAGTACTTC. Translation gives CASSNTDRGENEQYF.

The V gene is TRBV4-3, the J gene TRBJ2-1, with 11 bases that match TRBD2. Germline V gene sequence: CDR1 LGHNA, CDR2 YSLEER. With 1 base clipped from V and 5 bases from J, the junction kept 7 bases outside the gene matches. The CDR3 sequence is 17 residues long. The DNA of the CDR3 is TGCGCCAGCAGCCAAGGGATTAGCGGGAGGGCAAACAATGAGCAGTTCTTC. Its translation is CASSQGISGRANNEQFF.

This sequence joins TRBV6-5 and TRBJ2-7, with 9 bases aligning to TRBD1. Germline CDR1 and CDR2: MNHEY and SVGAGI. Trimming removed 9 bases from V and 4 bases from J; junction bases left unmatched: 7. The CDR3 length is 13 residues. The chain's CDR3 is CASLQGAGYEQYF. Written as DNA, the CDR3 is TGTGCCAGTCTACAGGGGGCCGGGTACGAGCAGTACTTC.

This chain joins TRBV7-9 and TRBJ2-3; 7 nucleotides line up with TRBD1. The CDR3 has 15 residues. V was pared by 8 bases and J by 1 base, with 9 bases of the junction left unmatched. Germline V CDR1 and CDR2: SEHNR, FQNEAQ (reference sequence). Here the CDR3 reads CASQQYRGRTDTQYF. In nucleotides, the CDR3 is TGTGCCAGCCAGCAATACAGGGGTCGCACAGATACGCAGTATTTT. Full variable domain (rest looked up from reference TRBV7-9 and TRBJ2-3): DTGVSQNPRHKITKRGQNVTFRCDPISEHNRLYWYRQTLGQGPEFLTYFQNEAQLEKSRLLSDRFSAERPKGSFSTLEIQRTEQGDSAMYLCASQQYRGRTDTQYFGPGTRLTVL.

This clone was seen only once. The J gene is TRBJ1-2, the V gene TRBV29-1; D is ambiguous. This CDR3 is built from 13 residues. Germline CDR1 and CDR2: SQVTM and ANQGSEA. V was cut by 6 bases and J by 0 bases, with 11 bases left in between. This CDR3 reads CSVSRIPNYGYTF. DNA for the CDR3: TGCAGCGTGTCGAGGATACCTAACTATGGCTACACCTTC. Variable domain in full (rest from reference TRBV29-1 and TRBJ1-2): SAVISQKPSRDICQRGTSLTIQCQVDSQVTMMFWYRQQPGQSLTLIATANQGSEATYESGFVIDKFPISRPNLTFSTLTVSNMSPEDSSIYLCSVSRIPNYGYTFGSGTRLTVV.

The rearrangement joins TRBV2 to TRBJ2-7; TRBD1 is a possible D gene (5 bases). Germline V gene lookup returns CDR1 SNHLY and CDR2 FYNNEI. Trimming left V 7 bases short and J 3 bases short, with 10 bases between. The length of the CDR3 is 12 residues. The CDR3 nucleotides are TGTGCCAGCATCAGGGAAAACTACGAGCAGTACTTC. Amino acids: CASIRENYEQYF.

A note on this clone: Because the CDR3's place on the DNA is in doubt, the DNA is left out and the CDR3 is given as listed by TCRdb. The chain couples TRBV6-5 to TRBJ1-2; the table's D call, TRBD1, was not checked against the DNA. From its first to its last residue, the CDR3 has 12 amino acids. CDR1 is MNHEY and CDR2 is SVGAGI in the germline V gene. The CDR3 loop is CASRSQYFGYTF.

The rearrangement links TRBV7-8 to TRBJ1-1; 7 positions agree with TRBD1. Looked up from germline, CDR1 is SGHVS and CDR2 is FQNEAQ. The CDR3 length is 16 residues. V gave up 5 bases and J gave up 4 bases; unmatched junction bases: 13. The CDR3 loop reads CASSPGQPTRGTEAFF. The CDR3 DNA reads as TGTGCCAGCAGCCCGGGACAGCCGACCCGTGGCACTGAAGCTTTCTTT.

This chain uses TRBV28 with TRBJ2-1, with TRBD2 matching 12 bases. Trimming cost V 9 bases and J 4 bases; bases outside gene matches: 4. CDR3 length equals 14 residues. Germline CDR1 MDHEN, CDR2 SYDVKM. Here the CDR3 reads CASGLAGSYNEQFF. In DNA form, the CDR3 reads TGTGCCAGTGGACTAGCGGGATCTTACAATGAGCAGTTCTTC. Full variable domain (remainder filled in from reference TRBV28 and TRBJ2-1): DVKVTQSSRYLVKRTGEKVFLECVQDMDHENMFWYRQDPGLGLRLIYFSYDVKMKEKGDIPEGYSVSREKKERFSLILESASTNQTSMYLCASGLAGSYNEQFFGPGTRLTVL.

This clone was counted a single time. V usage is TRBV5-6 and J usage is TRBJ2-7; D ambiguous. This CDR3 has 16 residues. The germline V gene has CDR1 SGHDT and CDR2 YYEEEE. Trimming cost V 3 bases and J 6 bases, with 22 bases left between them. This CDR3 reads CASSWAIVTELLEQYF. In DNA, the CDR3 is TGTGCCAGCAGCTGGGCCATAGTGACGGAATTACTCGAGCAGTACTTC.

The genes are TRBV21-1 and TRBJ2-3; the tabulated D call, TRBD1, remains unverified against the DNA. TRBV21-1 constitutes a pseudogene. This CDR3 contains 14 residues. The CDR3 DNA is TGTGCCAGCTACCAGGGCGGCGACACAGATACGCAGTATTTT. It encodes CASYQGGDTDTQYF.

V is TRBV7-8 and J is TRBJ1-4; 9 bases are a match to TRBD1. V dropped 1 base and J dropped 8; count of bases not matched to a gene: 8. This CDR3 contains 16 residues. The germline V gene encodes CDR1 SGHVS and CDR2 FQNEAQ. As DNA, the CDR3 is TGTGCCAGCAGCTTAGTGGAGGGACAGGGCTGGGAAAAACTGTTTTTT. Its protein is CASSLVEGQGWEKLFF.

J is TRBJ1-5 and V is TRBV5-8, with D tentatively TRBD1 (5 bases). This CDR3 is built from 13 residues. The V gene's germline CDR1 is SGHTS and CDR2 YDEGEE. The V and J ends lost 3 bases and 4 bases respectively, with 8 bases between them. CDR3 sequence (DNA): TGTGCCAGCAGCTCGGAGGGGAATCAGCCCCAGCATTTT. Translating it yields CASSSEGNQPQHF.

V usage is TRBV15 and J usage is TRBJ1-4; 10 positions agree with TRBD1. The CDR3 has 16 amino acids. Germline-derived CDR1 and CDR2 are LNHNV and YYDKDF (reference sequence). The ends lost 0 bases at V and 8 bases at J; junction bases unmatched: 6. CDR3 sequence (DNA): TGTGCCACCAGCAGAGATGGGACAGGGGTGAGGGAAAAACTGTTTTTT. Translating it yields CATSRDGTGVREKLFF.

The rearrangement uses TRBV5-1 and TRBJ1-1; D possibly corresponds to TRBD1 (6 bases). V was clipped by 1 base and J by 3 bases, with 10 bases between them. Germline V CDR1 and CDR2: SGHRS, YFSETQ. CDR3 length: 14 residues. Written as DNA, the CDR3 is TGCGCCAGCAGCTTGCAGGGGCTAGACACTGAAGCTTTCTTT. Translation gives CASSLQGLDTEAFF.

The chain links TRBV9 to TRBJ2-7; TRBD1 matches at 11 bases. J gave up 4 bases and V 7 bases, and 1 base lay outside the gene matches. The CDR3 extends over 12 amino acids. CDR1 and CDR2 from the germline V gene are SGDLS and YYNGEE. This CDR3 reads CASGTGGYEQYF. The CDR3 nucleotides read TGTGCCAGCGGGACAGGGGGGTACGAGCAGTACTTC.

The chain uses TRBV6-1 and TRBJ2-7, with D unresolved. This CDR3 is 13 amino acids long. Germline V CDR1 and CDR2: MNHNS, SASEGT. The V end lost 0 bases, the J end lost 12 bases, and 15 bases lay between the germline ends. The CDR3, as DNA: TGTGCCAGCAGTGAAGCGATTGGGCGAGACCCGTACTTC. The encoded protein is CASSEAIGRDPYF.

The CDR3 is CASRPTGTTTGELFF. The CDR3 DNA reads TGTGCCAGCAGGCCGACCGGGACAACAACCGGGGAGCTGTTTTTT. The chain has TRBV28 and TRBJ2-2, with a weak D call TRBD1 (6 bases). The ends were cut back, 6 bases at V and 5 bases at J, with 16 bases in the middle. The germline gives CDR1 MDHEN, CDR2 SYDVKM. CDR3 size: 15 residues.

This sequence joins TRBV5-5 and TRBJ1-5; D is uncertain. V was trimmed by 1 base and J by 0 bases, leaving 8 bases between them. Germline CDR1 reads SGHKS; CDR2 reads YYEKEE (reference sequence). This CDR3 has 15 amino acids. As DNA, the CDR3 is TGTGCCAGCAGCTTGTCCACTTATAGCAATCAGCCCCAGCATTTT. It codes for CASSLSTYSNQPQHF. Based on the CDR3 plus reference TRBV5-5 and TRBJ1-5, the full variable domain is DAGVTQSPTHLIKTRGQQVTLRCSPISGHKSVSWYQQVLGQGPQFIFQYYEKEERGRGNFPDRFSARQFPNYSSELNVNALLLGDSALYLCASSLSTYSNQPQHFGDGTRLSIL.

The CDR3 DNA follows: TGTGCCAGCAGTTTGTATAGATTGCAAGATACGCAGTATTTT. As protein: CASSLYRLQDTQYF. The chain has TRBV27 and TRBJ2-3, with D unclear. The V gene's germline CDR1 is MNHEY and CDR2 SMNVEV (reference sequence). CDR3 length: 14 residues. Trimming left V 3 bases short and J 5 bases short, with 12 bases between.

The genes are TRBV6-1 and TRBJ2-7, with D possibly TRBD1 on 6 matching bases. The CDR3 has 15 residues. V dropped 4 bases and J dropped 3 bases, with 16 bases sitting between them. Germline V gene data show CDR1 as MNHNS and CDR2 as SASEGT. The CDR3 reads CASSGLRDKGYEQYF. For the CDR3, the DNA is TGTGCCAGCAGTGGCCTCCGGGACAAGGGCTACGAGCAGTACTTC.

Turning to this clone: Other DNA sequences in the sample encode the same CDR3. The CDR3, as DNA: TGTGCCTGGAGTCCGGGCAGCGGGAACTATGGCTACACCTTC. The encoded protein is CAWSPGSGNYGYTF. The rearrangement uses TRBV30 and TRBJ1-2, with unresolved D. V shed 2 bases and J shed 2 bases, with 12 bases lying between them. CDR3 length equals 14 residues. Germline CDR1 is GTSNPN and CDR2 is SVGIG (reference sequence).

V is TRBV15 and J is TRBJ1-4; D might be TRBD1 (6 bases). CDR1 is LNHNV, CDR2 YYDKDF, per germline (reference sequence). The V end lost 5 bases, the J end lost 3 bases, and 13 bases lay between the germline ends. This CDR3 has 15 amino acids. CDR3: CATSRGQGSNEKLFF. The CDR3 nucleotides are TGTGCCACCAGCCGAGGTCAGGGGTCTAATGAAAAACTGTTTTTT.

This clone was detected only once. The V call is TRBV2, the J call TRBJ2-3, with 8 bases matching TRBD2. The CDR3 has 18 amino acids. Per the germline V gene, CDR1 is SNHLY and CDR2 is FYNNEI. J gave up 2 bases and V 8 bases, and 18 bases lay outside the gene matches. The CDR3 sequence: CASGSGSIRMGFTDTQYF. CDR3 DNA: TGTGCCAGCGGCAGCGGGAGTATCCGGATGGGTTTCACAGATACGCAGTATTTT.

The gene calls are TRBV13 and TRBJ2-1, with 12 bases lining up with TRBD2. The CDR3 consists of 17 residues. Germline V gene sequence: CDR1 PRHDT, CDR2 FYEKMQ (reference sequence). V shed 0 bases and J 10 bases; nucleotides not matched to a gene: 10. As DNA, the CDR3 is TGTGCCAGCAGCTTAGGGTCTAGCGGGGGGGAGGCTAGCGAGCAGTTCTTC. Encoded protein: CASSLGSSGGEASEQFF.

The chain combines TRBV9 with TRBJ2-7; the D gene is possibly TRBD2 (5 bases). Germline values: CDR1 SGDLS, CDR2 YYNGEE. Between the trimmed V and J ends, which lost 0 bases and 4 bases, there was a span of 8 bases. CDR3 length: 13 amino acids. As DNA, the CDR3 is TGTGCCAGCAGCGTAGTTGAGGGTTACGAGCAGTACTTC. Amino acids: CASSVVEGYEQYF.

V gene TRBV11-3 combines with J gene TRBJ2-1, with 7 bases identical to TRBD1. The CDR3 has 15 residues. CDR1 SGHNT and CDR2 YENEEA come from the germline V gene. The ends lost 0 bases at V and 3 bases at J; junction bases unmatched: 2. CDR3 protein: CASSLEAGGYNEQFF. The CDR3 DNA follows: TGTGCCAGCAGCTTAGAGGCAGGGGGCTACAATGAGCAGTTCTTC.

V and J are TRBV6-5 and TRBJ2-1, with a weak D call TRBD1 (6 bases). CDR1 and CDR2 from the germline V gene are MNHEY and SVGAGI. V lost 0 bases and J 15 bases, leaving 15 bases between the germline ends. The CDR3 spans 13 residues. CDR3 amino acids: CASSYSMGAPGFF. The CDR3 nucleotides are TGTGCCAGCAGTTACTCGATGGGGGCCCCGGGGTTCTTC.

This chain uses TRBV5-1 with TRBJ2-7; D remains ambiguous. V lost 0 bases and J lost 6, with 4 bases in between. The length of the CDR3 is 11 residues. The germline CDR1 and CDR2 sequences are SGHRS and YFSETQ. The CDR3 loop reads CASSLASEQYF. The CDR3 coding sequence is TGCGCCAGCAGCTTGGCTTCCGAGCAGTACTTC.